The next 3 T cell receptor beta chains were all read from a single sample in a study of blood T cell repertoires in COVID-19. Only in-frame clones appear in the TCRdb table, and some are missing; sequencing was by immunoSEQ multiplex PCR. The sample contains around 170,000 clones, under 85% of which appear only once. Sequencing was done on a sample of peripheral blood. The receptors were gathered from a woman between 35 and 50 years old with acute or convalescent COVID-19.

This clone occurred a few times. This rearrangement joins TRBV18 to TRBJ1-1; a possible D gene is TRBD1 (5 bases). The germline V gene has CDR1 KGHSH and CDR2 LQKENI. V was pared by 1 base and J by 3 bases, with 15 bases between. This CDR3 spans 16 amino acids. The CDR3 DNA reads as TGTGCCAGCTCACCACAGGGGATGCGAAAAGACACTGAAGCTTTCTTT. Translation gives CASSPQGMRKDTEAFF.

There are a few counts of this clone. This chain links TRBV11-2 with TRBJ2-3; D might be TRBD1 (6 bases). This CDR3 is built from 14 residues. V was trimmed by 7 bases and J by 6 bases, leaving 17 bases between them. Germline CDR1 SGHAT, CDR2 FQNNGV. This CDR3 is CASNRWGHVDTQYF. CDR3 coding DNA: TGTGCCAGCAATCGTTGGGGGCATGTGGATACGCAGTATTTT.

CDR3 in amino acids: CASSPTTGNNEQFF. The CDR3 bases are TGTGCCAGCAGTCCTACTACAGGGAACAATGAGCAGTTCTTC. V and J are TRBV7-3 and TRBJ2-1, with D perhaps matching TRBD1 (6 bases). Trimming took 6 bases from V and 5 from J, leaving 14 bases between them. CDR1 SGHTA and CDR2 FQGTGA come from the germline V gene. CDR3 length: 14 amino acids.